This is a list of T cell receptor beta chains from one sample in a study of blood T cell repertoires in COVID-19. TCRdb keeps only in-frame clones here, not all; method: immunoSEQ multiplex PCR. The data contain about 440,000 clones, around 89% of them singletons. Sequencing was done on a sample of peripheral blood. The receptors derive from a woman in her thirties with acute or convalescent COVID-19. Both conserved end residues are part of each CDR3. D genes are given only for firm matches. Not all rows give a size; the values are once, few, many and, for expanded clones, a class.

d_gene	v_gene	abundance	j_gene	CDR3nt	CDR3aa
-	TRBV19	-	TRBJ1-5	TGTGCCAGTAGTATAGACAGGGCAGGACCCCAGCATTTT	CASSIDRAGPQHF
-	TRBV6-2/TRBV6-3	-	TRBJ2-5	TGTGCCAGCAGCCCTCGCGGGGTAGCTATGAGGGCCCAGTACTTC	CASSPRGVAMRAQYF
-	TRBV12-3/TRBV12-4	-	TRBJ2-5	TGTGCCAGCAGTTCAAGAACACAAGAGACCCAGTACTTC	CASSSRTQETQYF
TRBD1	TRBV28	-	TRBJ1-4	TGTGCCAGCAGTCGACAGGGGGCTGGTAATGAAAAACTGTTTTTT	CASSRQGAGNEKLFF
TRBD2	TRBV5-4	-	TRBJ2-5	TGTGCCAGCAGCACAAGCGGGGGGGTCCAAGAGACCCAGTACTTC	CASSTSGGVQETQYF
-	TRBV29-1	few	TRBJ2-5	TGCAGCGCCCTTCGAGGTGTGACGGAGACCCAGTACTTC	CSALRGVTETQYF
-	TRBV4-2	many	TRBJ2-5	TGTGCCAGCAGCCAAGATCCTAGCAACCAAGAGACCCAGTACTTC	CASSQDPSNQETQYF
-	TRBV30	-	TRBJ2-7	TGTGCCTGGAAAGCAGGGGACCCCTACGAGCAGTACTTC	CAWKAGDPYEQYF
TRBD2	TRBV7-3	-	TRBJ2-1	TGTGCCAGCAGTCCCCCTGGGACTAGCGGGGGTTGGAATGAGCAGTTCTTC	CASSPPGTSGGWNEQFF
-	TRBV10-1	-	TRBJ2-5	TGCGCCAGCAGTGAGTCTGCAGGGCAAGAGACCCAGTACTTC	CASSESAGQETQYF
TRBD1	TRBV5-1	few	TRBJ2-7	TGCGCCAGCAGCTTGTATAGCCCGGGACAGTCCTACGAGCAGTACTTC	CASSLYSPGQSYEQYF
-	TRBV5-6	-	TRBJ1-1	TGTGCCAGCAGCGCGGGTCCCGAAAGGTACACTGAAGCTTTCTTT	CASSAGPERYTEAFF
-	TRBV28	-	TRBJ2-1	TGTGCCAGCAGTTTTCGGTACAATGAGCAGTTCTTC	CASSFRYNEQFF
-	TRBV28	-	TRBJ1-1	TGTGCCAGCACTCCTCTCGAGGCCGACACTGAAGCTTTCTTT	CASTPLEADTEAFF
-	TRBV19	-	TRBJ2-7	TGTGCCAGTAGTACCCGTGACAGCCTAAGGATACTACGCGAGCAGTACTTC	CASSTRDSLRILREQYF
-	TRBV15	-	TRBJ2-2	TGTGCCACCTCCTCGGGAGCCCCATCCTTGGCGAACACCGGGGAGCTGTTTTTT	CATSSGAPSLANTGELFF
-	TRBV28	-	TRBJ1-1	TGTGCCAGCAGCGCCGGAGCAGGGCAAGTTTTT	CASSAGAGQVF
TRBD2	TRBV6-1	-	TRBJ2-2	TGTGCCAGCAGTGAAGGACTAGCGGCGAACACCGGGGAGCTGTTTTTT	CASSEGLAANTGELFF
TRBD1	TRBV6-6	-	TRBJ1-4	TGTGCCAGCAGTTACTCCGGGACAGGCCGTGAAGAACTGTTTTTT	CASSYSGTGREELFF
-	TRBV11-2	-	TRBJ2-2	TGTGCCAGCACCCCAAGGGGGGGCGCGAACACCGGGGAGCTGTTTTTT	CASTPRGGANTGELFF
-	TRBV7-3	-	TRBJ2-1	TGTGCCAGCAGCTTACTTTCCTTGAATGAGCAGTTCTTC	CASSLLSLNEQFF
TRBD1	TRBV20-1	-	TRBJ2-7	TGCAGTGCTGGACAGGGCTACGAGCAGTACTTC	CSAGQGYEQYF
-	TRBV7-3	-	TRBJ2-1	TGTGCCAGCAGCTTACTGGGGGGTGAGCAGTTCTTC	CASSLLGGEQFF
-	TRBV12-3/TRBV12-4	-	TRBJ2-2	TGTGCCAGCAGGCAGGGGACCGGGGAGCTGTTTTTT	CASRQGTGELFF
-	TRBV5-6	-	TRBJ2-5	TGTGCCAGCAGCTTGGCCGACAGCTCCCACCAAGAGACCCAGTACTTC	CASSLADSSHQETQYF
-	TRBV20-1	-	TRBJ1-5	TGCAGTGCTAGTTCGGGGATTGGGCAGCCCCAGCATTTT	CSASSGIGQPQHF
-	TRBV4-2	few	TRBJ2-7	TGTGCCAGCAGCCAACTGCGGTGGCGAGCCTACGAGCAGTACTTC	CASSQLRWRAYEQYF
-	TRBV12-3/TRBV12-4	-	TRBJ1-6	TGTGCCAGCAGTCCCAGCCTAGTTTCACCCCTCCACTTT	CASSPSLVSPLHF
TRBD1	TRBV7-8	-	TRBJ2-5	TGTGCCAGCAGCCCGACCGGGACAGGGAAAGAGACCCAGTACTTC	CASSPTGTGKETQYF
-	TRBV28	-	TRBJ2-3	TGTGCCAGCACTCGAACTCTCACAGATACGCAGTATTTT	CASTRTLTDTQYF